Below are 5 T cell receptor beta chains sequenced from a single sample in a study of CD4+ T cells in melanoma. Sequencing used immunoSEQ multiplex PCR; TCRdb keeps in-frame clones, though not all of them. This table has about 15,000 clones, roughly 88% appearing once. Input material: cells from a culture (not recorded whether cultured in vitro). The receptors shown here come from a human donor with melanoma.

The chain carries TRBV5-1 and TRBJ2-7; TRBD2 might be the D (7 bases). The V gene lost 4 bases and the J gene lost 5 bases, with 19 bases spanning the gap. The CDR3 sequence is 15 residues long. Per germline, CDR1 SGHRS and CDR2 YFSETQ. CDR3 nucleotides: TGCGCCAGCAGCGATCCCGGAGGGGGGGCCCACGAGCAGTACTTC. Amino acid sequence: CASSDPGGGAHEQYF. The whole variable domain, filled in from reference TRBV5-1 and TRBJ2-7, reads KAGVTQTPRYLIKTRGQQVTLSCSPISGHRSVSWYQQTPGQGLQFLFEYFSETQRNKGNFPGRFSGRQFSNSRSEMNVSTLELGDSALYLCASSDPGGGAHEQYFGPGTRLTVT.

This chain connects TRBV4-2 to TRBJ2-1; 11 nucleotides agree with TRBD2. The germline V gene has CDR1 LGHNA and CDR2 YNFKEQ. After removal of 4 bases from V and 6 bases from J, the junction contained 8 bases not matched to a gene. The CDR3 loop spans 16 amino acids. CDR3 sequence: CASSRPLAGGTNEQFF. The CDR3 nucleotides read TGTGCCAGCAGCCGCCCTCTAGCGGGGGGAACCAATGAGCAGTTCTTC.

This clone was detected a few times. This chain connects TRBV5-6 to TRBJ2-7; D might be TRBD2 (6 bases). The germline V gene encodes CDR1 SGHDT and CDR2 YYEEEE. The CDR3 covers 14 residues. V lost 4 bases, J lost 3 bases, and 14 bases lay in between. The CDR3 DNA is TGTGCCAGCAGCGCGGGACCAGGGTACTACGAGCAGTACTTC. Protein: CASSAGPGYYEQYF.

The rearrangement joins TRBV6-1 to TRBJ2-7, with D perhaps matching TRBD2 (6 bases). The V end lost 2 bases, the J end lost 5 bases, and 19 bases lay between the germline ends. There are 16 residues in the CDR3. Per germline, CDR1 MNHNS and CDR2 SASEGT. The CDR3 DNA is TGTGCCAGCAGTGAAATTGTAGGGGACTCTCTCCACGAGCAGTACTTC. Amino acids: CASSEIVGDSLHEQYF.

The chain's CDR3 is CASSLVLAGVKTQYF. For the CDR3, the DNA is TGCGCCAGCAGCTTAGTACTAGCGGGGGTAAAGACCCAGTACTTC. V usage is TRBV5-1 and J usage is TRBJ2-5; 11 nucleotides align to TRBD2. V dropped 2 bases and J dropped 6; count of bases not matched to a gene: 6. The CDR3 extends over 15 amino acids. CDR1 is SGHRS and CDR2 is YFSETQ in the germline V gene.